The clone carrying this T cell receptor beta chain was counted many times. This sample was included in a study of identical twins. In TCRdb, the 5' RACE reads were re-called with MiXCR into one record per CDR3 protein. This table holds fewer than 800,000 distinct CDR3 sequences, around 7.4% found once. The same sample was also used in a study of yellow fever vaccine responses in identical twins.

Sequenced material: PBMCs. The sequence was obtained from a woman aged 18 to 35 in good health.

Written as DNA, the CDR3 is TGCGCCAGCAGCTTGGGACAGGGCGGCGCAGATACGCAGTATTTT. This sequence encodes CASSLGQGGADTQYF. V is TRBV5-1 and J is TRBJ2-3, with TRBD1 matching 7 bases. The CDR3 spans 15 residues. Germline CDR1 reads SGHRS; CDR2 reads YFSETQ. Trimming cost V 0 bases and J 4 bases; bases outside gene matches: 5.